A selection of T cell receptor beta chains follows, all from one sample in a study of T cell repertoires and HLA-DP antigens. Which antigens these TCRs recognize remains unknown. The protocol was immunoSEQ multiplex PCR, while the TCRdb copy is restricted to in-frame clones and leaves out a portion. The sample has roughly 70,000 clones; around three quarters are singletons. Sample: CD4+ T cells from PBMCs. The receptor set was obtained from a man in his 60s in good health and CMV-seronegative. Each CDR3 is given without its conserved first and last residue. Each record gives: CDR3 protein, clone size, J gene, V gene. Not every row has a clone size; where given, it reads once, few, many or a size class.

ASSPWTAANEKLF,NA,TRBJ1-4,TRBV18
ASSDRAGDYEQY,NA,TRBJ2-7,TRBV6-5
ASSIIGNTIY,NA,TRBJ1-3,TRBV19
AISESSAWPYGYT,NA,TRBJ1-2,TRBV10-3
ASSLEHGQGYNEQF,NA,TRBJ2-1,TRBV11-3
SVARGAAYNEQF,NA,TRBJ2-1,TRBV29-1
AWSRRTGYNEQF,NA,TRBJ2-1,TRBV30
ASSSQAGETQY,NA,TRBJ2-5,TRBV7-2
ATSRDRIAGGPSTDTQY,NA,TRBJ2-3,TRBV15
ASSVAPGGGYEQY,NA,TRBJ2-7,TRBV9
ASGTRTAGANVLT,NA,TRBJ2-6,TRBV4-2
ASSEAGVETQY,NA,TRBJ2-5,TRBV2
ASSLGAGNYGYT,NA,TRBJ1-2,TRBV5-5
ASSPDGGRIDGYT,few,TRBJ1-2,TRBV7-9
ASSLAVVPSGEQY,NA,TRBJ2-7,TRBV5-1
ASSERRGETQY,NA,TRBJ2-5,TRBV2
ATARQATFYGYT,once,TRBJ1-2,TRBV5-6
ASSLPRRRKGFHGYT,NA,TRBJ1-2,TRBV7-4
ASRREETQY,NA,TRBJ2-5,TRBV6-5
AQGSATNEKLF,once,TRBJ1-4,TRBV5-4
ACYRDSTDTQY,few,TRBJ2-3,TRBV30
ATSRDRGDYGYT,NA,TRBJ1-2,TRBV15
ASSLGSGAVPNNEQF,many,TRBJ2-1,TRBV7-6
ASSKVGDTEAF,once,TRBJ1-1,TRBV18
ASSSEGVAGNTIY,NA,TRBJ1-3,TRBV7-8
ASSQGVTGNEQF,NA,TRBJ2-1,TRBV4-3
ASSEGAWTEAF,NA,TRBJ1-1,TRBV9
ASRKTLSVGNQPQH,NA,TRBJ1-5,TRBV19